These 3 T cell receptor beta chains share one sample of origin, sequenced in a study of blood T cell repertoires in COVID-19. Data came from immunoSEQ multiplex PCR; TCRdb stores just in-frame clones and leaves some out. The profile shows about 160,000 clones, about 85% of them singletons. What was sequenced was peripheral blood. These receptor sequences come from a woman in her sixties with active or convalescent COVID-19.

In DNA form, the CDR3 reads TGTGCCAGTAGTCCTCGGACTTGGGGATACTATGGCTACACCTTC. Protein sequence: CASSPRTWGYYGYTF. The chain has TRBV19 and TRBJ1-2; no reliable D call. V lost 5 bases and J 3 bases, leaving 16 bases between the germline ends. There are 15 residues in the CDR3. The germline V gene has CDR1 LNHDA and CDR2 SQIVND (reference sequence).

V usage is TRBV30 and J usage is TRBJ1-5, with a weak D call TRBD1 (6 bases). The CDR3 spans 16 residues. Trimming took off 1 base at V and 2 bases at J, with 15 bases between the two ends. Germline V gives CDR1 GTSNPN, CDR2 SVGIG (reference sequence). DNA for the CDR3: TGTGCCTGGAGTGACGGGGGGGCCTATGGCAATCAGCCCCAGCATTTT. This codes for CAWSDGGAYGNQPQHF. The full variable domain, with the rest looked up from reference TRBV30 and TRBJ1-5, is SQTIHQWPATLVQPVGSPLSLECTVEGTSNPNLYWYRQAAGRGLQLLFYSVGIGQISSEVPQNLSASRPQDRQFILSSKKLLLSDSGFYLCAWSDGGAYGNQPQHFGDGTRLSIL.

The table lists this clone with a few counts. Here the CDR3 reads CASSPQGDVTEAFF. The CDR3 coding sequence is TGTGCCAGCTCACCTCAGGGGGACGTCACTGAAGCTTTCTTT. The rearrangement uses TRBV18 and TRBJ1-1; TRBD1 matches at 7 bases. Germline V gene lookup returns CDR1 KGHSH and CDR2 LQKENI. The V and J ends lost 3 bases and 4 bases, in that order; junction bases with no gene match: 5. The CDR3 is made up of 14 amino acids.